This T cell receptor beta chain was recovered during a study of cytomegalovirus exposure and HLA in healthy donors. Overall study findings and caveats: In vitro, a few CMV-associated chains proved specific for CMV antigens. Altogether, some 160 TCR beta chains were recorded as cytomegalovirus-associated.

Note on this clone: Its antigen is currently unknown.

Amplification used 60 Vbeta primers and 13 Jbeta primers. Some clones are missing from TCRdb's copy, which holds only in-frame ones; the method was immunoSEQ multiplex PCR. The repertoire holds roughly 240,000 clones, with around 84% as singletons. Donors were nominally healthy when sampled, though unrecorded immune exposures were likely. The V gene's germline CDR1 is SGHNT and CDR2 YYREEE (reference sequence). V was pared by 4 bases and J by 3 bases, with 10 bases between. The CDR3 spans 13 residues. The sequencing sample was made of PBMCs. The V and J genes are TRBV5-4 and TRBJ1-1; D not resolved. The receptor comes from a girl between 2 and 10 years old in good health and CMV-seronegative. CDR3 sequence reads: CASSPRRDTEAFF. The CDR3 bases are TGTGCCAGCAGCCCCAGGAGGGACACTGAAGCTTTCTTT.